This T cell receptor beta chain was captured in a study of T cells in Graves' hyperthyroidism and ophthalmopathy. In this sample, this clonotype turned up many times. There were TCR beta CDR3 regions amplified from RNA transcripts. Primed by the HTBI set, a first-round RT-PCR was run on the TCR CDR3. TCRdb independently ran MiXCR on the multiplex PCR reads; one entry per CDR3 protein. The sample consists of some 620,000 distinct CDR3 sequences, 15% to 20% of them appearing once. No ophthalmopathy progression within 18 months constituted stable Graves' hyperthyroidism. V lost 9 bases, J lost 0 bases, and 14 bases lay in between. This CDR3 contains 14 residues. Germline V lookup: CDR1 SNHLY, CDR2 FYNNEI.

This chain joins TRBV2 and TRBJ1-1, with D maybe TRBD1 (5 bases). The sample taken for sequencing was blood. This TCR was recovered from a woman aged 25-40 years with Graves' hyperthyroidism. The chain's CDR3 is CARGRDRMNTEAFF. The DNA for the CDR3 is TGTGCCAGAGGCCGGGACCGGATGAACACTGAAGCTTTCTTT.